This T cell receptor beta chain derives from a study of OX40 agonist ivuxolimab in advanced cancers. Overall study: Among those treated, three patients had partial responses, one with hepatocellular carcinoma and two with cutaneous melanoma.

Study conclusions and caveats: Mean expanded clone counts were higher in CD8+ than CD4+ T cells.

Germline CDR1 and CDR2: SGDLS and YYNGEE. This CDR3 region has 13 residues. Trimming pared 3 bases from V and 0 bases from J, leaving 6 bases between. Patients were ruled out by autoimmune disease history or systemic immunosuppression. Turning to this clone: Its specificity is not known.

Repertoires were generated with immunoSEQ multiplex PCR, while TCRdb's copy carries only in-frame clones and drops some. The table lists approximately 11,000 clones, about three quarters of them singletons, with roughly 15% in the top ten. The V call is TRBV9, the J call TRBJ1-1, with D unclear. Here the sequenced sample was CD4+ or CD8+ T cells sorted from blood, taken in a trial of the OX40 agonist ivuxolimab. The receptor comes from an adult with an advanced solid tumor such as melanoma, head and neck, liver or kidney cancer. The CDR3 DNA is TGTGCCAGCAGCGGATTAATGAACACTGAAGCTTTCTTT. It translates to CASSGLMNTEAFF.